This TCR beta chain was obtained from a study of cytomegalovirus exposure and HLA in healthy donors (dated by TCRdb to about 2017). As for the study more broadly: In an earlier analysis of 550 to 750 of the donors, roughly 300 Gb of sequence data and 90 million to 120 million unique TCR beta sequences from 150 million to 200 million T cells were reported. The study used immunosequencing to profile the T cell repertoires of approximately 630 subjects and linked those repertoires to cytomegalovirus serostatus. The number of donors typed differed by locus, with 629-630 for A, B, C, DRB1 and DQB1, 522 for DQA1, about 610 for DPA1, and some 440 for DPB1. Among around 400 genotyped donors of the cohort, an average of roughly 230,000 unique TCR beta nucleotide sequences was sequenced per donor, of which about 19% were non-productive. Both class I and class II loci were covered by HLA typing, at four-digit resolution. A later genetic analysis used genome-wide SNP genotypes for about 65% of the 666 donors, treating that subset as a discovery cohort. The study was designed to test whether signatures of past pathogen exposure could be identified by cataloging public T cell receptors. The later analysis used no new phenotypic data to find candidate immune exposures, relying instead on TCR beta sequences and their occurrence across donors. An early release covering some 640 HLA-typed donors comprised roughly 300 gigabases of sequencing data and tens of millions of unique TCR sequences. The genetic ancestry cluster associated with self-reported Caucasian donors included over 80% of the roughly 380 genotyped donors. All discovery cohort repertoires had been generated on a single sequencing platform. Roughly 5 DR-DQ haplotypes were handled as single units for association and clustering because linkage in the cohort was strong. A separate validation cohort of approximately 130 different subjects was used in addition to the roughly 700-subject first cohort. Alongside the repertoire data, information on donor age, sex, ethnicity and CMV serostatus was compiled. The study combined high-throughput TCR immunosequencing, statistical association of individual TCRs with disease status, and machine learning to predict cytomegalovirus infection status. An earlier analysis of about 600 of the donors used high-throughput TCR beta sequencing to judge whether each TCR beta V gene segment behaved as functional or pseudogenic. In a later analysis, previously published TCR beta repertoires from 550 to 700 donors were re-analyzed and high-resolution HLA genotyping was added so that TCR occurrence patterns could be studied.

In the case of this clone: What antigen it recognizes has not been identified. No clone much larger than this one lies a single base away; base qualities are absent.

The cohort consisted of 666 healthy bone marrow donors. All cohort members were sampled while nominally healthy, although unrecorded immune exposures were likely present. The donor tested CMV seropositive, placing the donor among the 289 seropositive members of the cohort. Each donor provided a peripheral blood sample, and peripheral blood mononuclear cells were used for TCR beta sequencing. The Qiagen DNeasy Blood Extraction Kit was used to extract genomic DNA from the blood cell samples. Library generation was performed with the immunoSEQ multiplex PCR assay. The multiplex PCR relied on a mix of 60 forward primers for TCR Vbeta segments and 13 reverse primers for TCR Jbeta segments. The CDR3 region of rearranged TCR beta genes was amplified from genomic DNA by a multiplex PCR assay. On the Illumina HiSeq System, the amplified TCR beta libraries were sequenced as 87-base-pair reads. Per the authors' processing: A later analysis tallied 70 million to 100 million unique TCR beta chains across the roughly 610 repertoires, and around 9.9 million of those chains were shared by two or more donors. To remove PCR and sequencing errors, raw reads were error-corrected and collapsed into unique sequences using a nearest-neighbor algorithm that merged closely related sequences. To assign V, D and J gene segments, CDR3 sequences were aligned to IMGT reference sequences. Each retained sequence needed at least a six-nucleotide match to both a V gene segment and a J gene segment. Rearrangements were called productive when the CDR3 lacked stop codons and stayed in frame with V and J; all others were non-productive. CDR3 was defined according to IMGT convention as the region running from the second conserved V-encoded cysteine to the conserved J-encoded phenylalanine. In an earlier analysis of 587 of the donors, sequences lacking an unambiguous match to a single V gene segment were excluded. An earlier analysis of fewer than 750 of the donors called V segments functional above 56.7% productive rearrangements and segregating when the between-donor standard deviation exceeded 5%. A statistical classification framework was built for diagnosing cytomegalovirus status from the catalog of TCR beta chain sequences. In a later analysis, V and J genes were assigned by comparing TCR nucleotide sequences against IMGT/GENE-DB human TR gene sequences. Using the TCRdist pipeline, a later analysis assigned CDR3 sequences along with most-parsimonious VDJ recombination scenarios. A later analysis defined each TCR beta chain by its CDR3 amino acid sequence plus V-gene family, and excluded reads lacking a unique V-gene family. To address suspected cross-contamination and a sequencing artifact, a later analysis removed several hundred highly shared, low-generation-probability nucleotide sequences. For each public chain, a later analysis derived a clonal expansion index from normalized ranks of inferred template counts within each repertoire. Generation probabilities in a later analysis came from a VDJ recombination model fitted to out-of-frame rearrangements, and those results were checked against IGoR. A later analysis scored TCR-TCR, TCR-HLA and TCR-CMV co-occurrence with hypergeometric tests, applying a repertoire-size bias correction to TCR pairs. A later analysis estimated false discovery rates by permuting HLA or CMV assignments 20 times. In a later analysis, co-occurring TCRs were grouped using DBSCAN, and TCRdist sequence similarity was added for clustering within HLA-allele-positive subsets. Repertoires with fewer than 30,000 or more than 120,000 public chains, plus five repertoires with anomalous nucleotide sharing, were excluded from co-occurrence clustering. The table comes from immuneACCESS by way of TCRdb, which keeps in-frame sequences with V and J called. Part of the clones is missing from these tables; in studies checked, under half for an unresolved V gene and the rest for unknown reasons. The DNA was the basis for D and trimming; V, J and clone size are from that table. The sample has about 140,000 clones on record, about 80% of them singletons. Around a tenth of the sample belongs to the ten largest clones.

On the study overall, not on this receptor specifically: A group of highly shared sequence variants was considered likely to be a technical artifact of the sequencing pipeline. Across donors, most TCR sequences were observed very rarely, whereas some public TCRs were present in many individuals. In a later analysis, around 17,000 TCR beta sequences were associated with specific HLA alleles at a false discovery rate of 0.05. A few of the identified cytomegalovirus-associated TCR beta chains were confirmed in vitro to be specific for cytomegalovirus antigens. A total of roughly 160 TCR beta chains were listed by the study as associated with cytomegalovirus. An earlier analysis of some 560 of the donors showed that most TCR beta V segments appeared in productive rearrangements either about 90% or about 30% of the time, which broadly matched IMGT annotations. According to a later analysis, TCR association rates differed among HLA loci, with DRB1 alleles showing the most associated TCRs and HLA-C alleles showing the fewest. Some IMGT-functional V segments, including TRBV6-2 and TRBV6-3, could not be told apart with the 87-base-pair reads, so those segments were excluded. The presence/absence analyses assumed that sequencing depth was roughly uniform across donors, and that assumption may not be true. An association between a missense DCLRE1C variant and V-gene and J-gene trimming of TCR beta chains was found in a later genetic analysis and replicated in an independent cohort. A later analysis reported that several top co-occurrence clusters appeared linked to parvovirus B19, influenza, CMV and Epstein-Barr virus. A further reported finding was that TCR beta sequences accurately predicted the HLA-A and HLA-B alleles for most subjects in the first cohort. In a later analysis, HLA-associated TCR beta chains were found to be more clonally expanded and to have lower generation probabilities than equally common non-associated chains. The classifier was reported to diagnose cytomegalovirus status with high specificity and sensitivity in both the original cohort and the validation cohort. It was suggested by the authors that the approach could potentially be generalized to other disease states and immunological phenotypes. According to a later genetic analysis, donors in an Asian-associated ancestry cluster had fewer N-insertions in productive TCRs than the approximately 700-donor mean. The only immune exposure information available for the cohort was CMV serostatus. Strong co-occurrence of HLA alleles, especially DR and DQ, made assigning TCR associations to individual alleles difficult. In a later analysis, most CMV-associated TCR beta chains were found to appear HLA-restricted, with HLA associations seemingly driven largely by CMV exposure. In this cohort, only TCR beta chains were sequenced, and detectable features were limited by the absence of alpha or paired-chain data. HLA typing was unavailable for some donors at each locus, so association tests used only the typed subset. The earlier analysis of 450 to 700 of the donors excluded 15 to 20 rarely observed V segments, including chromosome 9 orphons, because counts were too low. Correlated functional status among segregating V segments might reflect linkage disequilibrium, but an unknown experimental factor could not be ruled out.

From V the trimming removes 2 bases and from J it removes 7 bases, while the gene matches leave 9 bases of the junction unaccounted for. From the cysteine up to the phenylalanine, the CDR3 has a length of 15 residues. Of all the DNA, just the CDR3 is kept, 45 bases in frame from base 1. CDR1 and CDR2 are read off the germline V gene as ENHRY and SYGVKD. The chain joins TRBV10-3 to TRBJ2-7; a stretch of 9 junction bases matches TRBD1. Source material: PBMCs. The TCR was taken from a woman aged 55-70 years in good health and CMV-seropositive. At the DNA level, the sequence is TGTGCCATCAGTGAGGTAGGACAGGGGACAGGAGAGCAGTACTTC. Its translation reads: CAISEVGQGTGEQYF.